The 25 T cell receptor beta chains listed next were all sequenced from one sample in a study of response to subunit inactivated influenza vaccine. Each CDR3 protein is one row after TCRdb ran MiXCR on the RT-PCR reads. The sample records 650,000 to 700,000 distinct CDR3 sequences, around a sixth being singletons. The specimen was PBMCs from blood, collected 11 to 12 days after vaccination. The source is a man in his fifties or sixties who received an inactivated influenza vaccine.

This clonotype came up a few times. The V gene is TRBV6-7, the J gene TRBJ1-4, with 10 bases matching TRBD1. TRBV6-7 is treated as an ORF (open reading frame) with a function not yet certain. V gave up 6 bases and J gave up 7 bases; unmatched junction bases: 11. This CDR3 is 16 amino acids long. The CDR3 here is CASSILPGQGFEKLFF. In DNA form, the CDR3 reads TGTGCCAGCAGCATACTACCGGGACAGGGGTTTGAAAAACTGTTTTTT.

This clonotype occurred a few times. This chain connects TRBV24-1 to TRBJ2-6; 7 nucleotides match TRBD2. The CDR3 contains 17 residues. CDR1 KGHDR and CDR2 SFDVKD come from the germline V gene. The junction had 14 bases not matched to a gene; V was cut back by 7 bases and J by 6 bases. The CDR3 loop is CATSGGFGKDAANVLTF. The CDR3 DNA is TGTGCCACCAGCGGGGGGTTTGGAAAGGACGCGGCCAACGTCCTGACTTTC.

The chain uses TRBV14 and TRBJ2-7, with 9 positions matching TRBD2. From germline, CDR1 is SGHDN and CDR2 FVKESK. This CDR3 has 18 amino acids. The junction had 13 bases not matched to a gene; V was cut back by 4 bases and J by 0 bases. The CDR3: CASSPARLAVPLSYEQYF. The CDR3, as DNA: TGTGCCAGCAGCCCTGCCCGACTAGCGGTTCCCCTCTCCTACGAGCAGTACTTC.

The V and J genes are TRBV6-2 or TRBV6-3 and TRBJ2-1; TRBD1 matches at 7 bases. From germline, CDR1 is MNHEY and CDR2 SVGEGT. There are 18 residues in the CDR3. Trimming took 4 bases from V and 5 from J; bases not matched to a gene: 17. The CDR3 spells CASSSGQFIQGTNNEQFF. The CDR3 nucleotides read TGTGCCAGCAGTTCGGGACAGTTTATTCAGGGCACTAACAATGAGCAGTTCTTC.

The V call is TRBV4-2, the J call TRBJ1-4, with 8 positions matching TRBD1. Germline V CDR1 and CDR2: LGHNA, YNFKEQ. The CDR3 contains 17 residues. After removal of 1 base from V and 7 bases from J, the junction contained 11 bases not matched to a gene. The CDR3 bases are TGTGCCAGCAGCCAAGGCGCGTCAGGGGGCTTTGGTGAAAAACTGTTTTTT. Residues: CASSQGASGGFGEKLFF.

This clonotype was counted only a few times. The chain is built from TRBV2 and TRBJ2-7; tentatively, D is TRBD1 or TRBD2 (5 bases each). This CDR3 spans 12 amino acids. The V end lost 4 bases, the J end lost 3 bases, and 7 bases lay between the germline ends. Germline V CDR1 and CDR2: SNHLY, FYNNEI. The CDR3 loop reads CASSGGYYEQYF. The CDR3 nucleotides are TGTGCCAGCAGTGGGGGGTACTACGAGCAGTACTTC. Based on the CDR3 plus reference TRBV2 and TRBJ2-7, the full variable domain is EPEVTQTPSHQVTQMGQEVILRCVPISNHLYFYWYRQILGQKVEFLVSFYNNEISEKSEIFDDQFSVERPDGSNFTLKIRSTKLEDSAMYFCASSGGYYEQYFGPGTRLTVT.

The chain uses TRBV6-2 or TRBV6-3 and TRBJ2-7; D is ambiguous. The CDR3 is 12 amino acids. Germline CDR1 reads MNHEY; CDR2 reads SVGEGT. V was trimmed by 5 bases and J by 6 bases, leaving 11 bases between them. The CDR3 DNA reads TGTGCCAGCAGTGGCATTCGTCTCGAGCAGTACTTC. It codes for CASSGIRLEQYF.

The rearrangement uses TRBV7-9 and TRBJ2-1; no clear D. The V and J ends lost 5 bases and 5 bases respectively, with 7 bases between them. This CDR3 comprises 12 residues. CDR1 is SEHNR, CDR2 FQNEAQ, per germline (reference sequence). The CDR3 nucleotides read TGTGCCAGCAGCCAGTGGGACAATGAGCAGTTCTTC. Protein sequence: CASSQWDNEQFF. The variable domain in full, completed from reference TRBV7-9 and TRBJ2-1, reads DTGVSQNPRHKITKRGQNVTFRCDPISEHNRLYWYRQTLGQGPEFLTYFQNEAQLEKSRLLSDRFSAERPKGSFSTLEIQRTEQGDSAMYLCASSQWDNEQFFGPGTRLTVL.

The chain uses TRBV9 and TRBJ1-2; 11 bases agree with TRBD1. The CDR3 loop spans 15 amino acids. The germline V gene encodes CDR1 SGDLS and CDR2 YYNGEE. The V gene end was trimmed by 0 bases and the J gene end by 8 bases; junction bases not matched to a gene: 6. CDR3 sequence reads: CASSVAADRGPGYTF. CDR3 sequence (DNA): TGTGCCAGCAGCGTAGCCGCGGACAGGGGGCCGGGCTACACCTTC.

This clonotype was seen at least ten times. The genes are TRBV6-5 and TRBJ2-3; 7 positions agree with TRBD2. This CDR3 region has 13 residues. CDR1 MNHEY and CDR2 SVGAGI come from the germline V gene. The J segment lost 9 bases and the V segment lost 2 bases, leaving 5 bases of the junction unmatched. Here the CDR3 reads CASSYAGAGTQYF. CDR3 bases: TGTGCCAGCAGTTACGCGGGAGCGGGGACGCAGTATTTT.

This clonotype was observed a handful of times. The rearrangement joins TRBV12-3 or TRBV12-4 to TRBJ2-7; TRBD2 agrees at 9 bases. V dropped 0 bases and J dropped 10; count of bases not matched to a gene: 7. CDR3 length: 14 amino acids. CDR3 DNA: TGTGCCAGCAGTTTAGCTGCGGGACTAGCCAGCCAGTACTTC. This codes for CASSLAAGLASQYF.

This clonotype was recorded a few times. The V and J genes are TRBV6-1 and TRBJ1-1; TRBD1 might be the D (6 bases). CDR1 is MNHNS and CDR2 is SASEGT in the germline V gene. Deletions cut 5 bases from V and 4 bases from J, with 11 bases between. CDR3 size: 13 residues. The CDR3 protein is CASSPRRGTEAFF. The CDR3 region has the DNA TGTGCCAGCAGTCCCCGCAGGGGCACTGAAGCTTTCTTT.

This chain joins TRBV7-6 and TRBJ2-3, with TRBD1 matching over 10 bases. CDR1 and CDR2 (germline): SGHVS, FNYEAQ. The CDR3 runs to 16 residues. Unmatched junction bases numbered 7, after V lost 3 bases and J lost 4 bases. The CDR3 protein is CASSLGPGQGPDTQYF. The DNA for the CDR3 is TGTGCCAGCAGCTTGGGGCCGGGACAGGGGCCAGATACGCAGTATTTT.

This chain's CDR3 is CSARGRGRTYNEQFF. CDR3 nucleotide sequence: TGCAGTGCTAGAGGTCGCGGGAGAACCTACAATGAGCAGTTCTTC. The chain couples TRBV20-1 to TRBJ2-1, with 7 positions matching TRBD2. CDR3 length: 15 amino acids. Germline V lookup: CDR1 DFQATT, CDR2 SNEGSKA (reference sequence). The V and J ends lost 1 base and 2 bases, in that order; junction bases with no gene match: 5.

This clonotype was counted only a few times. The chain combines TRBV28 with TRBJ2-4, with D unresolved. The CDR3 length is 14 residues. V gave up 4 bases and J gave up 8 bases, with 15 bases separating them. CDR1 is MDHEN and CDR2 is SYDVKM in the germline V gene. The CDR3 spells CASSSTTPRDIQYF. The CDR3 nucleotides read TGTGCCAGCAGTTCAACGACTCCTCGGGACATTCAGTACTTC.

In its sample, this clonotype was seen a few times. The chain combines TRBV6-1 with TRBJ1-2; 7 bases map to TRBD1. In germline, CDR1 is MNHNS, CDR2 SASEGT. The CDR3 is 13 amino acids. The J segment lost 4 bases and the V segment lost 6 bases, leaving 5 bases of the junction unmatched. The CDR3 nucleotides read TGTGCCAGCAGCAACGGGACAGTCTATGGCTACACCTTC. As protein: CASSNGTVYGYTF.

V and J are TRBV29-1 and TRBJ2-1; 11 bases fit TRBD2. Germline lookup yields CDR1 SQVTM and CDR2 ANQGSEA. The CDR3 is 12 amino acids. The CDR3 sequence: CRGTSGYNEQFF. The CDR3 nucleotides read TGCAGGGGGACTAGCGGATACAATGAGCAGTTCTTC.

This clonotype was detected a few times. V and J are TRBV3-1 and TRBJ2-7, with D unclear. There are 13 residues in the CDR3. Germline-derived CDR1 and CDR2 are LGHDT and YNNKEL (reference sequence). V was shortened by 0 bases and J by 0 bases, with 3 bases between the two germline ends. CDR3 sequence (DNA): TGTGCCAGCAGCCAAGATGCCTCCTACGAGCAGTACTTC. Residues: CASSQDASYEQYF.

This clonotype occurred a few times. The CDR3 region is CASSQGRGPRDYRTQYF. DNA for the CDR3: TGTGCCAGCAGCCAGGGGAGGGGCCCCCGGGACTATAGAACTCAGTACTTC. The chain carries TRBV7-8 and TRBJ2-4; weak D call: TRBD2 (7 bases). Germline V gives CDR1 SGHVS, CDR2 FQNEAQ. The length of the CDR3 is 17 residues. V was shortened by 5 bases and J by 12 bases, with 29 bases between the two germline ends.

This clonotype was counted only a few times. CDR3 bases: TGTGCCAGCAGTTTCCAACAGGGGGCCCCCCAAGAGACCCAGTACTTC. This sequence encodes CASSFQQGAPQETQYF. The chain uses TRBV28 and TRBJ2-5; 9 bases are shared with TRBD1. Germline values: CDR1 MDHEN, CDR2 SYDVKM. J was trimmed by 1 base and V by 3 bases; bases with no gene match: 6. This CDR3 is built from 16 residues. Variable domain in full (rest from reference TRBV28 and TRBJ2-5): DVKVTQSSRYLVKRTGEKVFLECVQDMDHENMFWYRQDPGLGLRLIYFSYDVKMKEKGDIPEGYSVSREKKERFSLILESASTNQTSMYLCASSFQQGAPQETQYFGPGTRLLVL.

V gene TRBV6-1 combines with J gene TRBJ2-2; tentatively, D is TRBD2 (5 bases). Germline CDR1 is MNHNS and CDR2 is SASEGT. The CDR3 loop spans 14 amino acids. The V end was cut by 8 bases, the J end by 2 bases, with 12 bases between. In DNA, the CDR3 is TGTGCCAGCGCGGAGGTCGGTAACACCGGGGAGCTGTTTTTT. This encodes CASAEVGNTGELFF.

This clonotype was detected only a few times. V is TRBV9 and J is TRBJ1-2; TRBD1 matches at 8 bases. The V and J ends lost 1 base and 7 bases, in that order; junction bases with no gene match: 3. The CDR3 is made up of 13 amino acids. Germline V gene lookup returns CDR1 SGDLS and CDR2 YYNGEE. The CDR3 DNA reads as TGTGCCAGCAGCGTACAGGGGGCTGGTGGCTACACCTTC. Translating gives CASSVQGAGGYTF. The variable domain in full, with the rest retrieved from reference TRBV9 and TRBJ1-2, is DSGVTQTPKHLITATGQRVTLRCSPRSGDLSVYWYQQSLDQGLQFLIQYYNGEERAKGNILERFSAQQFPDLHSELNLSSLELGDSALYFCASSVQGAGGYTFGSGTRLTVV.

This clonotype has only a few counts. This chain links TRBV6-2 or TRBV6-3 with TRBJ2-7; D is undetermined. Germline CDR1 MNHEY, CDR2 SVGEGT. This CDR3 contains 12 residues. Trimming shortened V by 5 bases and J by 3 bases, and 8 bases separated the two germline ends. The CDR3 DNA follows: TGTGCCAGCAGTCCACCCCTCTACGAGCAGTACTTC. Protein: CASSPPLYEQYF.

This clonotype was counted at least ten times. The V call is TRBV10-3, the J call TRBJ2-3, with D possibly TRBD2 on 5 matching bases. The CDR3 totals 16 residues. Germline V gives CDR1 ENHRY, CDR2 SYGVKD. The V end was cut by 10 bases, the J end by 2 bases, with 22 bases between. DNA for the CDR3: TGTGCCACCAAGGTGTCAGCTGGACTGAACACAGATACGCAGTATTTT. It encodes CATKVSAGLNTDTQYF.

This clonotype was found a few times. The gene calls are TRBV5-1 and TRBJ2-2; D not resolved. V was clipped by 0 bases and J by 2 bases, with 8 bases between them. The germline V gene encodes CDR1 SGHRS and CDR2 YFSETQ. CDR3 size: 15 residues. For the CDR3, the DNA is TGCGCCAGCAGCTTGGATCTAGTAAACACCGGGGAGCTGTTTTTT. Residues: CASSLDLVNTGELFF.